This entry concerns a single T cell receptor (beta chain). The source of the sample is a study of blood T cell repertoires in COVID-19. On the study more broadly: Researchers got acute and convalescent COVID-19 samples from the United States, Italy and Spain. Sources were T cells, B-cell-depleted T cells, or PBMCs; the material itself was cDNA or gDNA.

Germline lookup yields CDR1 LGHDT and CDR2 YNNKEL (reference sequence). The V end was cut by 1 base, the J end by 0 bases, with 5 bases between. This CDR3 spans 14 amino acids. Authors' methods: Estimation of nucleated cell counts was performed using reference gene primer amplification. Sequencing used immunoSEQ multiplex PCR; TCRdb keeps in-frame clones, though not all of them. V, J and clone size are taken as reported in that table, and D and trimming were inferred from the DNA itself. This sample carries some 320,000 clones, around 88% of them seen once, and the ten largest clones take just under 7%.

This receptor was obtained from a woman aged 25 to 39 who had recovered from COVID-19. This chain joins TRBV3-1 (or the pseudogene TRBV3-2) and TRBJ2-3; D is undetermined. Sequencing was carried out using peripheral blood. The CDR3 reads CASSQGPSTDTQYF. CDR3 in DNA: TGTGCCAGCAGCCAAGGGCCTAGCACAGATACGCAGTATTTT.